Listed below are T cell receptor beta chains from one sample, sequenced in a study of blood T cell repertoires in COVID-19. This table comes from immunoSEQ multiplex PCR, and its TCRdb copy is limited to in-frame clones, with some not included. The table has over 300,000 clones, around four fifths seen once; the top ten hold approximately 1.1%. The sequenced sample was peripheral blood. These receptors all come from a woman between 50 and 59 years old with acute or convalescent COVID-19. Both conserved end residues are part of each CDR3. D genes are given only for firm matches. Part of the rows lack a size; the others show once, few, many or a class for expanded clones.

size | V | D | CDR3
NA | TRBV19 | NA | CASSDSGQFYEQYF
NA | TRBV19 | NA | CASSAQGRDGYTF
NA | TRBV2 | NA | CASSEYRDQETQYF
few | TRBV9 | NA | CASSVVAAAGELFF
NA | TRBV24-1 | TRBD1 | CATSDTGQGLYGYTF
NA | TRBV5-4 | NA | CASSPAALKNTEAFF
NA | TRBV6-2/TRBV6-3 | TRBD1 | CASSMDRAYEQYF
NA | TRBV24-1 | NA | CATCGVGADTQYF
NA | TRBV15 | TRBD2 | CATSRGLAVNNEQFF
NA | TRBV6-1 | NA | CASSEVGENYGYTF
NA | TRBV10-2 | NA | CASSESSGRNSPLHF
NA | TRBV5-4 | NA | CASSYQTGGYGYTF
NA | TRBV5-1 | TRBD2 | CASSRSGGVSTDTQYF